This T cell receptor beta chain comes out of a study of T cells after yellow fever vaccination. Regarding the study as a whole: Relatively few clonotypes were ones that appeared in both CD4 and CD8 compartments. Detected again after the booster were most primary-vaccination clones, at 95% to 97% CD4 and 70% to 90% CD8.

This clonotype has ten or more counts. Its antigen is not known. The TCR cDNA carried a universal primer site and UMIs from 5'RACE template switching. TCRdb called the 5' RACE reads again in MiXCR, with one record for every CDR3 protein. The table has roughly 150,000 distinct CDR3 sequences, over 7% seen once. Germline V CDR1 and CDR2: SGHRS, YFSETQ. This CDR3 has 14 residues. The V segment lost 4 bases and the J segment 9 bases; nucleotides outside the gene matches: 6. The TCR sequence derives from a man aged 30 to 39 who received the YFV17D yellow fever vaccine. The material was CD4+ T cells sorted from PBMCs, obtained 5 days after the yellow fever booster vaccination. This rearrangement joins TRBV5-1 to TRBJ2-1; 11 bases are shared with TRBD1. CDR3: CASSVGQGAFEQFF. CDR3 nucleotides: TGCGCCAGCAGCGTCGGACAGGGGGCGTTTGAGCAGTTCTTC.